This T cell receptor beta chain is from a study of OX40 agonist ivuxolimab in advanced cancers. Turning to the study itself: Patients in the trial were receiving intravenous ivuxolimab every 2 weeks, at doses of 0.01 to 10 mg/kg. At roughly 83% male, the cohort had a mean age of about 60 years, ranging from about 23 to 79.

In regard to this clone: What it binds is not known. A single base is all that separates this from a far larger clone, so a read error is likely. Other DNA sequences in this specimen translate into the identical CDR3.

Assay: immunoSEQ multiplex PCR; the TCRdb copy retains only in-frame clones and omits some. Of tens of thousands of clones listed, 80% to 95% are singletons. Trimming removed 0 bases from V and 1 base from J, with 9 bases in between. Germline CDR1 MGHRA, CDR2 YSYEKL. The CDR3 consists of 15 residues. Study-wide findings and caveats: Dosing at 0.1 to 3.0 mg/kg was accompanied by clonal expansion of CD4+ and CD8+ blood T cells by week 6.

The clonotype originates from an adult with an advanced solid tumor such as melanoma, head and neck, liver or kidney cancer. The sample consisted of CD4+ or CD8+ T cells sorted from blood, taken in a trial of the OX40 agonist ivuxolimab. The chain is built from TRBV4-1 and TRBJ1-1; D ambiguous. The CDR3 DNA sequence: TGCGCCAGCAGCCAAGAGGGCACCTCGAACACTGAAGCTTTCTTT. Translation gives CASSQEGTSNTEAFF.